This note documents a single TCR beta chain sequence. A far larger clone is one base from this, pointing to a likely read error. The source of the sample is a study of regulatory T cells in long-lasting Graves disease. The sample's time point: newly diagnosed GD, antithyroid drugs for less than 3 months. There was RNA extracted from PBMCs, and the TCR library was made from it. Per germline, CDR1 MDHEN and CDR2 SYDVKM. Between the trimmed V and J ends, which lost 1 base and 7 bases, there was a span of 20 bases. This CDR3 is built from 16 residues. iRepertoire HTBI primers and Arm-PCR of CDR3 regions built TCR beta libraries. TCRdb passed the multiplex PCR reads through MiXCR, listing each CDR3 protein once. The data show 450,000 to 600,000 distinct CDR3 sequences, roughly 16% seen once. These data also featured in a second study, about T cells in Graves' hyperthyroidism and ophthalmopathy. That study adds: Most expanded thyroid clonotypes above 0.001 also appeared in blood.

This TCR was sampled from a middle-aged man with Graves disease. The sequenced sample was peripheral blood mononuclear cells (PBMCs), obtained at new diagnosis, from a patient treated with antithyroid drugs. This chain links TRBV28 with TRBJ2-7; D possibly corresponds to TRBD2 (5 bases). CDR3: CASSLSWTSAYNEQYF. CDR3 in DNA: TGTGCCAGCAGTTTATCTTGGACTTCGGCCTACAATGAGCAGTACTTC.